This T cell receptor beta chain was sequenced for a study of T-cell reconstitution after alpha-beta-depleted transplantation in children. Study-wide results and caveats: At day 60, the high TCRbeta diversity found in some patients originated from recipient T cells and thymic progenitors that had survived. The authors attributed T-cell counts and diversity one year after transplant mostly to newly produced T cells.

This clonotype was recorded many times. Its antigen is undetermined. Library preparation (for TCRbeta) was performed with unique molecular identifiers. Using its own MiXCR run on the PCR reads, TCRdb lists one record per CDR3 protein. This table holds some 200,000 distinct CDR3 sequences, about 8.2% found once. There are 13 residues in the CDR3. Germline CDR1 reads SQVTM; CDR2 reads ANQGSEA. V lost 0 bases and J lost 6, with 10 bases in between. The source is a male patient under 10 years old who had a stem cell transplant for acute myeloid leukemia, so the T cells may come from the graft donor. The V and J genes are TRBV29-1 and TRBJ2-3, with D unclear. The sequenced sample was PBMCs, mostly from graft donor cells, obtained 360 days after TCRalphabeta/CD19-depleted stem cell transplant. The CDR3 coding sequence is TGCAGCGTTGAAGACCGGCAGTTTGATACGCAGTATTTT. Amino acids: CSVEDRQFDTQYF.